Listed here is a single TCR beta chain. The data belong to a study of blood T cell repertoires in COVID-19. On the study more broadly: Samples representing acute and convalescent COVID-19 were sourced from the United States, Italy and Spain. From T cells, B-cell-depleted T cells, or PBMCs came the material, which was cDNA or gDNA.

Patients at the Seattle site were enrolled during active infection and followed longitudinally. Assay: immunoSEQ multiplex PCR; the TCRdb copy retains only in-frame clones and omits some. The table lists about 170,000 clones, under 90% of them singletons. The CDR3 is 17 amino acids. The V gene's germline CDR1 is MDHEN and CDR2 SYDVKM. J lost 5 bases, V lost 8 bases, and 17 bases had no gene match. The TCR comes from a woman in her 70s with COVID-19, enrolled during active disease. The J gene is TRBJ2-5, the V gene TRBV28; TRBD2 aligns across 10 bases. Specimen: peripheral blood. The CDR3 nucleotides read TGTGCCAGCGGCTACCATCTCCTAGCGGGAGCCGGGGAGACCCAGTACTTC. Its translation: CASGYHLLAGAGETQYF. Drawing the rest from reference TRBV28 and TRBJ2-5, the complete variable domain is DVKVTQSSRYLVKRTGEKVFLECVQDMDHENMFWYRQDPGLGLRLIYFSYDVKMKEKGDIPEGYSVSREKKERFSLILESASTNQTSMYLCASGYHLLAGAGETQYFGPGTRLLVL.